These 14 T cell receptor beta chains originate from one sample sequenced in a study of cytomegalovirus exposure and HLA in healthy donors. Measured with immunoSEQ multiplex PCR; TCRdb has only the in-frame clones, and not every one. The sample yields 200,000 to 300,000 clones, around 91% seen once. Specimen: PBMCs. The receptor source for this set is a woman aged 30 to 39 in good health and CMV-seronegative.

This clone came up once. This chain connects TRBV23-1 to TRBJ2-7; 7 bases agree with TRBD1. TRBV23-1 is reported as an ORF; its role is uncertain. After removal of 2 bases from V and 4 bases from J, the junction contained 5 bases not matched to a gene. The CDR3 totals 14 residues. The CDR3 loop reads CASSQPDRVYEQYF. Written as DNA, the CDR3 is TGCGCCAGCAGTCAACCCGACAGGGTGTACGAGCAGTACTTC.

This rearrangement joins TRBV6-1 to TRBJ2-6; D might be TRBD1 or TRBD2, each matching 5 bases. CDR1 MNHNS and CDR2 SASEGT come from the germline V gene. The length of the CDR3 is 17 residues. With 4 bases removed from V and 0 bases from J, the gap between germline ends came to 13 bases. The CDR3 DNA reads TGTGCCAGCAGTGGCTGGGACGGAAGCTCTGGGGCCAACGTCCTGACTTTC. It is translated as CASSGWDGSSGANVLTF.

In regard to this clone: The DNA is left out, because the CDR3 cannot be placed on it with certainty; the CDR3 is given as TCRdb lists it. The chain employs TRBV29-1 and TRBJ2-1; the table's D call, TRBD1, has no DNA check behind it. Germline V gives CDR1 SQVTM, CDR2 ANQGSEA. The CDR3 adds up to 14 amino acids, both ends counted. The CDR3 is CSVRARGLSNEQFF.

V and J are TRBV5-1 and TRBJ2-5, with D unresolved. Trimming left V 3 bases short and J 5 bases short, with 14 bases between. From germline, CDR1 is SGHRS and CDR2 YFSETQ. This CDR3 is 14 amino acids long. CDR3 residues: CASSSFSGTETQYF. In DNA form, the CDR3 reads TGCGCCAGCAGCTCTTTCTCGGGCACGGAGACCCAGTACTTC. The variable domain in full, completed from reference TRBV5-1 and TRBJ2-5, reads KAGVTQTPRYLIKTRGQQVTLSCSPISGHRSVSWYQQTPGQGLQFLFEYFSETQRNKGNFPGRFSGRQFSNSRSEMNVSTLELGDSALYLCASSSFSGTETQYFGPGTRLLVL.

The chain is built from TRBV28 and TRBJ1-1; the D gene is possibly TRBD1 (5 bases). The CDR3 runs 12 residues. Trimming shortened V by 10 bases and J by 3 bases, and 12 bases separated the two germline ends. Germline values: CDR1 MDHEN, CDR2 SYDVKM. The CDR3 sequence: CAITPGDTEAFF. CDR3 in DNA: TGTGCCATCACCCCGGGGGACACTGAAGCTTTCTTT.

The rearrangement joins TRBV21-1 to TRBJ1-2; the tabulated D call, TRBD1, remains unverified against the DNA. TRBV21-1 is designated a pseudogene. This CDR3 contains 15 residues. The CDR3 region is CASSFWTGGSYGYTF. The CDR3 DNA sequence: TGTGCCAGCAGCTTTTGGACAGGGGGCAGTTATGGCTACACCTTC.

This rearrangement joins TRBV6-5 to TRBJ2-6; D is unclear. The V end was cut by 2 bases, the J end by 4 bases, with 9 bases between. CDR3 size: 15 residues. The germline V gene has CDR1 MNHEY and CDR2 SVGAGI. The CDR3 reads CASSYRDSGANVLTF. In DNA, the CDR3 is TGTGCCAGCAGTTACAGGGATTCAGGGGCCAACGTCCTGACTTTC.

The V gene is TRBV6-5, the J gene TRBJ1-5, with D possibly TRBD1 on 6 matching bases. Germline CDR1 MNHEY, CDR2 SVGAGI. The CDR3 covers 13 residues. V was cut by 6 bases and J by 6 bases, with 12 bases left in between. This chain's CDR3 is CASRKQGFQPQHF. Written as DNA, the CDR3 is TGTGCCAGCAGAAAACAGGGATTTCAGCCCCAGCATTTT.

The V call is TRBV7-9, the J call TRBJ2-1; D remains unclear. CDR3 length equals 11 residues. With 1 base removed from V and 6 bases from J, the gap between germline ends came to 1 base. Germline values: CDR1 SEHNR, CDR2 FQNEAQ (reference sequence). In DNA form, the CDR3 reads TGTGCCAGCAGCTTAGTCAATGAGCAGTTCTTC. Residues: CASSLVNEQFF.

The chain employs TRBV5-1 and TRBJ2-2; D remains ambiguous. The CDR3 consists of 14 residues. Trimming stripped 5 bases from V and 0 bases from J, with 8 bases between. CDR1 and CDR2 from the germline V gene are SGHRS and YFSETQ. CDR3 sequence reads: CASREAANTGELFF. The CDR3, as DNA: TGCGCCAGCAGAGAGGCAGCGAACACCGGGGAGCTGTTTTTT.

The V call is TRBV11-2, the J call TRBJ2-7; possibly TRBD2 for D (5 bases). There are 15 residues in the CDR3. Per the germline V gene, CDR1 is SGHAT and CDR2 is FQNNGV. Trimming removed 0 bases from V and 3 bases from J, with 12 bases in between. As DNA, the CDR3 is TGTGCCAGCAGCTTAGATCCGGACTTATTCTACGAGCAGTACTTC. It encodes CASSLDPDLFYEQYF.

The chain carries TRBV28 and TRBJ1-4; a weak D match, TRBD1 (6 bases). The CDR3 contains 16 residues. The V gene lost 6 bases and the J gene lost 6 bases, with 20 bases spanning the gap. Germline values: CDR1 MDHEN, CDR2 SYDVKM. CDR3 sequence: CASRARHRVAYEKLFF. CDR3 nucleotide sequence: TGTGCCAGCAGGGCCCGTCACAGGGTGGCTTATGAAAAACTGTTTTTT.

A word on this clone: At the DNA level, this CDR3 is encoded by other sequences in the same sample as well. This chain joins TRBV14 and TRBJ2-7, with D possibly being TRBD1 (5 bases). Per the germline V gene, CDR1 is SGHDN and CDR2 is FVKESK. Trimming cost V 2 bases and J 1 base, with 9 bases left between them. The CDR3 has 14 residues. CDR3 DNA: TGTGCCAGCAGCCAAACAGGAAGGTCCTACGAGCAGTACTTC. Translating gives CASSQTGRSYEQYF.

The CDR3 nucleotides are TGTGCCAGCAGCCAGCTAGCGGGAGGGTCCGAGCAGTACTTC. It codes for CASSQLAGGSEQYF. The V gene is TRBV6-5, the J gene TRBJ2-7; TRBD2 matches 12 bases. J was trimmed by 6 bases and V by 6 bases; bases with no gene match: 6. The CDR3 consists of 14 residues. CDR1 and CDR2 (germline): MNHEY, SVGAGI.